This is a list of T cell receptor beta chains from one sample in a study of technical replicates of blood from a handful of donors. Sequenced by immunoSEQ multiplex PCR; TCRdb stores in-frame clones only, minus some. The sample holds around 97,000 clones; roughly 96% are singletons and the top ten take more than 0.3%. Sequenced sample: T cells isolated from PBMCs. The receptors here all came from a human donor in good health. CDR3s include the opening cysteine and the closing phenylalanine or tryptophan. Not every row has a clone size; where given, it reads once, few, many or a size class.

TRBJ1-5 TRBV6-1 NA CASSVTQGASGNQPQHF
TRBJ1-1 TRBV5-1 NA CASSLGRDMNTEAFF
TRBJ1-1 TRBV9 NA CASSVFGGERNTEAFF
TRBJ1-1 TRBV7-6 once CASSSKIQGREAFF
TRBJ1-5 TRBV18 NA CASSPPEAHQPQHF
TRBJ2-1 TRBV6-1 once CASSVTSGSDNEQFF
TRBJ1-2 TRBV10-3 few CAIAIQDYGYTF
TRBJ2-7 TRBV28 NA CASSSPAGKNYEQYF
TRBJ2-7 TRBV2 NA CASSASTYEQYF
TRBJ2-5 TRBV7-9 NA CASSPLSGSQGETQYF
TRBJ1-1 TRBV2 NA CASSYRDMNTEAFF
TRBJ2-7 TRBV6-5 NA CASRPTGLASNEQYF
TRBJ1-2 TRBV16 once CASSQIGPRDSPGYTF
TRBJ2-1 TRBV5-8 NA CASSYDGTTSSYNEQFF
TRBJ1-5 TRBV19 NA CASSIVGVEGGNQPQHF
TRBJ2-7 TRBV10-1 NA CASRALDEQYF
TRBJ2-7 TRBV5-6 NA CASSVLVGPSFYEQYF
TRBJ2-5 TRBV5-1 NA CASSARGGIQETQYF
TRBJ1-2 TRBV6-5 NA CASSLDRSYGYTF
TRBJ2-7 TRBV4-3 once CASSQDLYSANEQYF
TRBJ2-2 TRBV27 NA CASSDRDTGTGELFF
TRBJ2-7 TRBV9 NA CASSPSRAGVDEQYF
TRBJ1-1 TRBV18 NA CASSPRTGVGDTEAFF
TRBJ2-2 TRBV6-1 NA CATPWTGDTGELFF
TRBJ2-7 TRBV5-6 NA CASSSQGNIVYEQYF
TRBJ2-1 TRBV30 once CACQGTTTYNEQFF
TRBJ2-7 TRBV6-1 NA CASCIIGLAGYEQYF
TRBJ1-5 TRBV9 NA CASSEGETNQPQHF
TRBJ2-1 TRBV4-3 NA CASSLTAYNEQFF
TRBJ1-1 TRBV6-6 NA CASSYGGGEDTEAFF
TRBJ1-2 TRBV28 NA CASSRTGTYGYTF
TRBJ2-2 TRBV4-2 NA CASSHVLAGEDGELFF
TRBJ2-7 TRBV5-6 NA CASSLGQRYEQYF
TRBJ2-2 TRBV13 NA CASSYPAEEGTGELFF
TRBJ2-1 TRBV10-2 once CASAPIAGGPLNEQFF
TRBJ1-5 TRBV27 NA CASSLADNQPQHF
TRBJ2-1 TRBV4-1 NA CASSLGLAYNEQFF
TRBJ2-1 TRBV28 NA CASSLQTIRNEQFF
TRBJ1-5 TRBV25-1 NA CASSGLNQPQHF
TRBJ1-3 TRBV6-1 NA CASSEEGLSTVSGNTIYF
TRBJ1-1 TRBV2 NA CASVWTANTEAFF
TRBJ1-2 TRBV6-1 NA CASSAIGTGLGDGYTF
TRBJ1-1 TRBV28 NA CASTLKGLNTEAFF
TRBJ2-1 TRBV7-8 NA CASSSQIAGAHHNEQFF
TRBJ1-3 TRBV5-1 NA CASSDDSSGNTIYF
TRBJ2-1 TRBV7-8 NA CASSLLAATTNEQFF
TRBJ2-7 TRBV7-3 NA CASSKQGLAGGAYEQYF
TRBJ2-7 TRBV27 NA CASSWAASYEQYF
TRBJ1-2 TRBV4-1 NA CASSLTVTGFYGYTF
TRBJ2-3 TRBV7-6 NA CASSHRVDSGADTQYF
TRBJ1-2 TRBV7-9 NA CASSFHSTQSYGYTF
TRBJ2-4 TRBV5-1 NA CASSLGGEGKNIQYF
TRBJ2-5 TRBV5-8 NA CASSFRETQYF
TRBJ1-2 TRBV14 NA CASSLDNTAWGGYTF
TRBJ2-7 TRBV7-3 NA CASSQASSGAGEQYF
TRBJ2-5 TRBV20-1 once CSGDSQETQYF
TRBJ2-7 TRBV7-9 NA CASSSESYEQYF
TRBJ2-3 TRBV29-1 NA CSILKGALISTDTQYF
TRBJ2-1 TRBV18 once CASSPNSAGGYNEQFF